A selection of T cell receptor beta chains follows, all from one sample in a study of TIL therapy for anti-PD-1-resistant metastatic lung cancer. Assay used: immunoSEQ multiplex PCR; TCRdb lists only in-frame clones, some missing. The data contain 50,000 to 60,000 clones, 70% to 85% of them singletons. The sequenced sample was tumor tissue, obtained at baseline. Receptors originate from a person aged 25 to 85 with non-small cell lung cancer. Each CDR3 is given with its conserved first and last residue. Fields, in order: J gene, clone size, D gene, V gene, CDR3 protein, CDR3 DNA. A D gene is named only where the DNA matches it firmly. Some rows mark clone size as missing; the rest say once, few, many or name a class of expanded clone.

j_gene: TRBJ2-7
abundance: NA
d_gene: NA
v_gene: TRBV28
CDR3aa: CASSFSRVQPQNRYEQYF
CDR3nt: TGTGCCAGCAGTTTCAGCAGGGTTCAACCCCAAAACCGCTACGAGCAGTACTTC

j_gene: TRBJ2-2
abundance: NA
d_gene: TRBD1
v_gene: TRBV6-4
CDR3aa: CASERANRGNTTGELFF
CDR3nt: TGTGCCAGCGAGAGGGCCAACAGGGGGAACACCACCGGGGAGCTGTTTTTT

j_gene: TRBJ1-6
abundance: few
d_gene: NA
v_gene: TRBV4-1
CDR3aa: CASSQSQGNSPLHF
CDR3nt: TGCGCCAGCAGCCAGAGTCAGGGAAATTCACCCCTCCACTTT

j_gene: TRBJ2-7
abundance: NA
d_gene: NA
v_gene: TRBV6-5
CDR3aa: CASSYPGRYEQYF
CDR3nt: TGTGCCAGCAGTTACCCGGGACGGTACGAGCAGTACTTC

j_gene: TRBJ1-1
abundance: NA
d_gene: NA
v_gene: TRBV19
CDR3aa: CASSSPSDPEAFF
CDR3nt: TGTGCCAGTAGTAGCCCCTCCGATCCTGAAGCTTTCTTT

j_gene: TRBJ1-1
abundance: NA
d_gene: NA
v_gene: TRBV11-2
CDR3aa: CASSLDLDRTEAFF
CDR3nt: TGTGCCAGCAGCTTAGATCTGGACAGAACTGAAGCTTTCTTT

j_gene: TRBJ2-7
abundance: NA
d_gene: NA
v_gene: TRBV9
CDR3aa: CASSVAVGQDEQYF
CDR3nt: TGTGCCAGCAGCGTAGCTGTGGGCCAAGACGAGCAGTACTTC

j_gene: TRBJ2-3
abundance: NA
d_gene: NA
v_gene: TRBV7-8
CDR3aa: CASSPPWREGTDTQYF
CDR3nt: TGTGCCAGCAGCCCCCCTTGGCGGGAAGGCACAGATACGCAGTATTTT

j_gene: TRBJ1-5
abundance: NA
d_gene: TRBD1
v_gene: TRBV5-1
CDR3aa: CASSAPGQGGNQPQHF
CDR3nt: TGCGCCAGCAGCGCCCCGGGACAGGGGGGCAATCAGCCCCAGCATTTT

j_gene: TRBJ1-2
abundance: NA
d_gene: NA
v_gene: TRBV6-1
CDR3aa: CASSARDGGYTF
CDR3nt: TGTGCCAGCAGTGCGAGGGATGGCGGCTACACCTTC

j_gene: TRBJ1-1
abundance: NA
d_gene: NA
v_gene: TRBV6-6
CDR3aa: CASRGLGGNTEAFF
CDR3nt: TGTGCCAGCAGGGGGTTGGGGGGGAACACTGAAGCTTTCTTT

j_gene: TRBJ2-1
abundance: NA
d_gene: TRBD2
v_gene: TRBV15
CDR3aa: CATSRVRSGGNEQFF
CDR3nt: TGTGCCACCAGCAGAGTAAGGTCGGGGGGCAATGAGCAGTTCTTC

j_gene: TRBJ1-5
abundance: NA
d_gene: NA
v_gene: TRBV28
CDR3aa: CASSLQGEIQPQHF
CDR3nt: TGTGCCAGCAGTCTACAGGGTGAAATCCAGCCCCAGCATTTT

j_gene: TRBJ1-2
abundance: few
d_gene: NA
v_gene: TRBV6-6
CDR3aa: CASLVQGWNGYTF
CDR3nt: TGTGCCAGCCTTGTTCAGGGATGGAATGGCTACACCTTC

j_gene: TRBJ1-4
abundance: NA
d_gene: NA
v_gene: TRBV19
CDR3aa: CASAWGGNEKLFF
CDR3nt: TGTGCCAGTGCCTGGGGCGGCAATGAAAAACTGTTTTTT

j_gene: TRBJ1-1
abundance: NA
d_gene: NA
v_gene: TRBV11-2
CDR3aa: CASSLAGRATEAFF
CDR3nt: TGTGCCAGCAGCTTAGCAGGGAGGGCCACTGAAGCTTTCTTT